What follows describes a single T cell receptor beta chain. The antigen is not known. This entry is derived from a study of T cell responses to AZD1222 COVID-19 vaccine. Overall study: Pooled together were second doses at about 4 or about 12 weeks. Whole-study findings and limits: It was only six AZD1222 recipients who were seropositive at baseline. Unmutated variant regions are reportedly targeted by nearly half of spike-specific TCRs. The donor cohort was predominantly white British with a female majority, and clonal diversity may have been underestimated.

Profiling relied on immunoSEQ multiplex PCR, and the TCRdb table lists in-frame clones only, not all of them. Here the sample spans 130,000 or so clones, 85% to 90% being singletons. The CDR3 totals 16 residues. The V and J ends lost 5 bases and 0 bases respectively, with 13 bases between them. The germline gives CDR1 MGHDK, CDR2 SYGVNS. The sequence derives from an adult in good health. This chain uses TRBV25-1 with TRBJ1-4; possible D gene TRBD1, 6 bases. This sample comprised peripheral blood, obtained on day 0 of AZD1222 vaccination. CDR3 loop: CASSWAGAATNEKLFF. The CDR3, as DNA: TGTGCCAGCAGTTGGGCAGGGGCAGCAACTAATGAAAAACTGTTTTTT.